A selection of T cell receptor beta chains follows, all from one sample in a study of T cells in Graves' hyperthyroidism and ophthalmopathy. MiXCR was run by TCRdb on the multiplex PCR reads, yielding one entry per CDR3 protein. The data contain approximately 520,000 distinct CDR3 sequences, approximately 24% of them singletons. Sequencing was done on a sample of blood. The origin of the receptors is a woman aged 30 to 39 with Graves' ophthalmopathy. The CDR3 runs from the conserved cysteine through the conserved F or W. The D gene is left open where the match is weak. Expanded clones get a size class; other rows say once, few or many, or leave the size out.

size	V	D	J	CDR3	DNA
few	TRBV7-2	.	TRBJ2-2	CASSPQGTRTGELFF	TGTGCCAGCAGCCCCCAAGGGACGCGAACCGGGGAGCTGTTTTTT
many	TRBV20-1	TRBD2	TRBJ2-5	CSARGSGAQETQYF	TGCAGTGCTAGAGGTAGCGGGGCCCAAGAGACCCAGTACTTC
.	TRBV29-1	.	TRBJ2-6	CSVDRVAGANVLTF	TGCAGCGTTGACAGGGTTGCTGGGGCCAACGTCCTGACTTTC
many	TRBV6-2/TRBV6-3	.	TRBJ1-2	CASSRSDSGPGYTF	TGTGCCAGCAGTAGATCGGACAGCGGACCTGGCTACACCTTC
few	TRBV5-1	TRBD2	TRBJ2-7	CASSLEASGGAKSYEQYF	TGCGCCAGCAGCTTGGAAGCTAGCGGGGGGGCCAAGTCCTACGAGCAGTACTTC
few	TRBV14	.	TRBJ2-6	CASSQLRTQSSGANVLTF	TGTGCCAGCAGCCAATTACGGACTCAGAGCTCTGGGGCCAACGTCCTGACTTTC
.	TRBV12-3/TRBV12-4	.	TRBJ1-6	CASSLSLRQQLVHF	TGTGCCAGCAGTTTATCGTTGAGGCAGCAGTTAGTCCACTTT
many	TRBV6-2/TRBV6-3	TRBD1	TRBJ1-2	CASSSMNQQGAYGYTF	TGTGCCAGCAGTTCAATGAACCAACAGGGGGCCTATGGCTACACCTTC
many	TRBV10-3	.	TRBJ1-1	CASATDPNTEAFF	TGTGCCTCCGCCACGGACCCGAACACTGAAGCTTTCTTT
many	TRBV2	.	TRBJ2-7	CASSEARANEQYF	TGTGCCAGCAGTGAAGCAAGGGCTAACGAGCAGTACTTC
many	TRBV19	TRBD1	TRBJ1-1	CASSLGTGVVTEAFF	TGTGCCAGTAGTCTCGGGACAGGGGTGGTCACTGAAGCTTTCTTT
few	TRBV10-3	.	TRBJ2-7	CAIRGDSPYEQYF	TGTGCCATCAGGGGGGATAGTCCATACGAGCAGTACTTC
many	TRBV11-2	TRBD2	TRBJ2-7	CASSPGLAATLTRQYF	TGTGCCAGCAGCCCAGGACTAGCGGCAACTTTGACGCGGCAGTACTTC
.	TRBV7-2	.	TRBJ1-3	CASSFAGTRQAGNTIYF	TGTGCCAGCAGCTTTGCCGGGACACGACAAGCCGGAAACACCATATATTTT
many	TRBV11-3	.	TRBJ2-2	CASSLTPGELFF	TGTGCCAGCAGCTTGACTCCCGGGGAGCTGTTTTTT
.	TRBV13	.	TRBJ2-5	CASSLQQQETQYF	TGTGCCAGCAGCTTACAGCAACAAGAGACCCAGTACTTC
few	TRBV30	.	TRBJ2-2	CAWRGEESWELFF	TGTGCCTGGAGAGGGGAGGAGTCCTGGGAGCTGTTTTTT
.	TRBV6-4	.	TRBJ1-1	CASRRTTNTEACF	TGTGCCAGCCGGAGGACAACGAACACTGAAGCTTGCTTT
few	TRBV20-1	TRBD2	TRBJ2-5	CSAKTSGSAVGTQYF	TGCAGTGCTAAGACTAGCGGGAGCGCCGTCGGAACCCAGTACTTC
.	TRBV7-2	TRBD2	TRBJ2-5	CASSRGLAGGWQETQYF	TGTGCCAGCAGCCGCGGACTAGCGGGGGGGTGGCAAGAGACCCAGTACTTC
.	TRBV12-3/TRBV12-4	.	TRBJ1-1	CASSPTGLGEAFF	TGTGCCAGCAGTCCTACAGGGTTGGGTGAAGCTTTCTTT
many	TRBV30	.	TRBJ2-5	CAWSEGFGETQYF	TGTGCCTGGAGTGAGGGGTTTGGGGAGACCCAGTACTTC